Each of the 13 T cell receptor beta chains below was sequenced from the same sample in a study of lymphopenia after photon versus proton radiotherapy (dated by TCRdb to about 2019). The library was prepared using the immunoSEQ multiplex PCR assay. Not all clones reach the TCRdb copy of this immuneACCESS table, which keeps in-frame sequences only. Checked studies attribute under half of the gap to unresolved V genes and leave the rest unexplained. The sample includes about 24,000 clones, with around four fifths observed a single time. Jointly, the top ten make up 24% of the sample. This specimen consisted of peripheral blood, obtained from a patient treated with photon-based radiotherapy. These receptors were collected from a man aged 40-49 years with gastric cancer.

The V and J genes are TRBV30 and TRBJ2-7; 7 bases are a match to TRBD1. The germline CDR1 and CDR2 sequences are GTSNPN and SVGIG (reference sequence). Trimming cost V 0 bases and J 7 bases; bases outside gene matches: 6. This CDR3 region has 13 residues. The CDR3 DNA is TGTGCCTGGAGTGTAGGGGGCCCCTGGGAGCAGTACTTC. It translates to CAWSVGGPWEQYF.

The chain combines TRBV18 with TRBJ2-3, with D perhaps TRBD1 (7 bases). This CDR3 has 16 residues. V was clipped by 3 bases and J by 1 base, with 14 bases between them. Germline CDR1 reads KGHSH; CDR2 reads LQKENI. CDR3 protein: CASSPQGGGGTDTQYF. As DNA, the CDR3 is TGTGCCAGCTCACCTCAAGGGGGCGGGGGCACAGATACGCAGTATTTT.

The chain links TRBV2 to TRBJ2-7; D unclear. Trimming shortened V by 7 bases and J by 2 bases, and 9 bases separated the two germline ends. This CDR3 region has 12 residues. Germline lookup yields CDR1 SNHLY and CDR2 FYNNEI. The CDR3: CASTSETYEQYF. CDR3 sequence (DNA): TGTGCCAGCACCTCAGAGACCTACGAGCAGTACTTC. The whole variable domain, remainder taken from reference TRBV2 and TRBJ2-7, is EPEVTQTPSHQVTQMGQEVILRCVPISNHLYFYWYRQILGQKVEFLVSFYNNEISEKSEIFDDQFSVERPDGSNFTLKIRSTKLEDSAMYFCASTSETYEQYFGPGTRLTVT.

This clone was seen a few times. The V gene is TRBV4-3, the J gene TRBJ1-5; 9 nucleotides agree with TRBD1. The length of the CDR3 is 14 residues. V lost 4 bases, J lost 4 bases, and 2 bases stayed unmatched. Germline V CDR1 and CDR2: LGHNA, YSLEER. The CDR3 is CASSRDRENQPQHF. The DNA for the CDR3 is TGCGCCAGCAGCCGGGACAGGGAGAATCAGCCCCAGCATTTT.

This clone was observed a single time. The CDR3 here is CASSPGVNTQYF. CDR3 bases: TGTGCCAGCAGCCCGGGGGTAAATACGCAGTATTTT. The rearrangement links TRBV5-8 to TRBJ2-3; the D gene is possibly TRBD2 (6 bases). Germline CDR1 and CDR2: SGHTS and YDEGEE. The ends were cut back, 4 bases at V and 7 bases at J, with 10 bases in the middle. The CDR3 contains 12 residues.

By share, this clone counts as medium-sized (0.01 to 0.1%). This sequence joins TRBV7-9 and TRBJ1-6; weak D call: TRBD1 (5 bases). The germline V gene has CDR1 SEHNR and CDR2 FQNEAQ (reference sequence). The CDR3 loop spans 12 amino acids. The V end lost 8 bases, the J end lost 7 bases, and 9 bases lay between the germline ends. CDR3: CASGTSNSPLHF. CDR3 sequence (DNA): TGTGCCAGCGGGACCTCAAATTCACCCCTCCACTTT. Full variable domain (remainder filled in from reference TRBV7-9 and TRBJ1-6): DTGVSQNPRHKITKRGQNVTFRCDPISEHNRLYWYRQTLGQGPEFLTYFQNEAQLEKSRLLSDRFSAERPKGSFSTLEIQRTEQGDSAMYLCASGTSNSPLHFGNGTRLTVT.

By share of the sample, this clone is medium-sized. The rearrangement links TRBV10-1 to TRBJ1-5; 9 nucleotides line up with TRBD1. The CDR3 sequence is 16 residues long. Germline V gene sequence: CDR1 WNHNN, CDR2 SYGVQD (reference sequence). The J segment lost 4 bases and the V segment lost 11 bases, leaving 15 bases of the junction unmatched. The CDR3 coding sequence is TGCGCCGCGGGGGAGGGGACAGGGAGGTGGAATCAGCCCCAGCATTTT. It specifies CAAGEGTGRWNQPQHF.

The chain carries TRBV11-3 and TRBJ2-1, with D possibly called TRBD1 or TRBD2 (5 bases each). Germline CDR1 reads SGHNT; CDR2 reads YENEEA. This CDR3 is built from 14 residues. V was shortened by 1 base and J by 2 bases, with 6 bases between the two germline ends. This CDR3 reads CASSLGDPYNEQFF. In DNA, the CDR3 is TGTGCCAGCAGCTTAGGGGACCCCTACAATGAGCAGTTCTTC.

The genes are TRBV27 and TRBJ2-3, with 11 bases that match TRBD2. V lost 2 bases to trimming and J lost 5 bases; unmatched junction nucleotides: 9. The CDR3 length is 17 residues. Germline values: CDR1 MNHEY, CDR2 SMNVEV (reference sequence). CDR3 amino acids: CASSLIPSGGFGDTQYF. As DNA, the CDR3 is TGTGCCAGCAGTTTAATTCCTAGCGGGGGGTTTGGAGATACGCAGTATTTT.

The chain has TRBV30 and TRBJ1-2; TRBD1 is a possible D gene (5 bases). The CDR3 covers 12 residues. In germline, CDR1 is GTSNPN, CDR2 SVGIG (reference sequence). The V end was cut by 5 bases, the J end by 4 bases, with 11 bases between. The CDR3 sequence: CAWSGGGYGYTF. The CDR3 region has the DNA TGTGCCTGGTCCGGGGGGGGCTATGGCTACACCTTC.

DNA of the CDR3: TGTGCCAGCAGACCGGGACAGGGGACAGATACGCAGTATTTT. Encoded protein: CASRPGQGTDTQYF. The rearrangement links TRBV6-6 to TRBJ2-3, with 10 bases that match TRBD1. CDR1 and CDR2 (germline): MNHNY, SVGAGI (reference sequence). V shed 6 bases and J 3 bases; nucleotides not matched to a gene: 3. The CDR3 contains 14 residues.

The chain combines TRBV6-1 with TRBJ2-1; possible D gene TRBD2, 6 bases. Looked up from germline, CDR1 is MNHNS and CDR2 is SASEGT. Trimming removed 7 bases from V and 7 bases from J, with 11 bases in between. The CDR3 loop spans 12 amino acids. For the CDR3, the DNA is TGTGCCAGCAAGGAGGGTGTGAATGAGCAGTTCTTC. Translating gives CASKEGVNEQFF.

The chain carries TRBV7-3 and TRBJ2-1; TRBD1 agrees at 8 bases. From germline, CDR1 is SGHTA and CDR2 FQGTGA. The trim removed 2 bases at V and 6 bases at J, leaving 6 bases unmatched. CDR3 size: 15 residues. As DNA, the CDR3 is TGTGCCAGCAGCTTAGGGGACAGGAATTCCAATGAGCAGTTCTTC. This gives the protein CASSLGDRNSNEQFF.